This T cell receptor (beta chain) was captured in a study of blood T cell repertoires in COVID-19. The overall study: PBMCs, B-cell-depleted T cells, or T cells provided the cDNA or gDNA that made up the material.

Participants came from under 30 US areas, aged roughly 18 to 89 years. Participant-reported clinical history was the basis for cohort assignment. Assay used: immunoSEQ multiplex PCR; TCRdb lists only in-frame clones, some missing. The table records about 210,000 clones, approximately 78% of them present only once. This clone was seen a single time. V gave up 4 bases and J gave up 5 bases, with 19 bases separating them. The CDR3 extends over 16 amino acids. Germline V gene lookup returns CDR1 KGHDR and CDR2 SFDVKD. The sequence derives from a man in his forties who had recovered from COVID-19. V is TRBV24-1 and J is TRBJ2-5; no reliable D call. The sample comprised PBMCs or T cells enriched from blood (not recorded which). The CDR3 protein is CATSDPKRFARETQYF. The CDR3 DNA sequence: TGTGCCACCAGTGACCCTAAGAGGTTCGCGCGGGAGACCCAGTACTTC.